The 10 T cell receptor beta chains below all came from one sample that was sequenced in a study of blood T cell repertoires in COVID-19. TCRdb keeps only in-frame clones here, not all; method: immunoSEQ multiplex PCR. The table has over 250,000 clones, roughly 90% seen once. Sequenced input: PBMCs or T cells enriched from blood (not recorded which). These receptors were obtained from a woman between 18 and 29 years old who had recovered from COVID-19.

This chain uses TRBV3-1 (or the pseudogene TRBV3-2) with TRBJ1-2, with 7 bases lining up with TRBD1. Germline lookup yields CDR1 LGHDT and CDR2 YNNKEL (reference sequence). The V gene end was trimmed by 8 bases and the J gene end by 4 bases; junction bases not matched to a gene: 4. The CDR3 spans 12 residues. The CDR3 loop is CASRTGGYGYTF. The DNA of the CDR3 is TGTGCCAGCCGGACAGGTGGCTATGGCTACACCTTC.

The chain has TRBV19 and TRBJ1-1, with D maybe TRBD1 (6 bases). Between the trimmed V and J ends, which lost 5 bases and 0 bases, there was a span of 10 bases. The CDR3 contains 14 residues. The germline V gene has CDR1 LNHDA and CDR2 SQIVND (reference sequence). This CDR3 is CASSSTGMNTEAFF. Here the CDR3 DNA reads TGTGCCAGTAGTTCCACAGGGATGAACACTGAAGCTTTCTTT.

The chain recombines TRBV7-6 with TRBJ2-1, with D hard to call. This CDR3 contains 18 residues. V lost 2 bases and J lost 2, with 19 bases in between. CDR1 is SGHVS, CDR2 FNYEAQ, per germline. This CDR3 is CASSLSGTTGPPYNEQFF. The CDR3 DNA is TGTGCCAGCAGCTTATCGGGTACGACGGGTCCTCCCTACAATGAGCAGTTCTTC.

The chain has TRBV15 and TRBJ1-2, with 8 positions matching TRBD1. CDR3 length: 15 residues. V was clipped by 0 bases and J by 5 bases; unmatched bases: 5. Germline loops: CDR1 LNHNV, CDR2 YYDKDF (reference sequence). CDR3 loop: CATSRDRTGIYGYTF. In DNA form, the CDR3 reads TGTGCCACCAGCAGAGACCGGACAGGGATATATGGCTACACCTTC.

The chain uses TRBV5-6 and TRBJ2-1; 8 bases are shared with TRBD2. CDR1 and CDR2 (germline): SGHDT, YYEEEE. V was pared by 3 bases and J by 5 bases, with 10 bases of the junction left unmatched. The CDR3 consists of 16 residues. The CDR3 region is CASSSSFSGRDNEQFF. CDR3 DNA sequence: TGTGCCAGCAGCTCGAGCTTCAGCGGGAGAGACAATGAGCAGTTCTTC.

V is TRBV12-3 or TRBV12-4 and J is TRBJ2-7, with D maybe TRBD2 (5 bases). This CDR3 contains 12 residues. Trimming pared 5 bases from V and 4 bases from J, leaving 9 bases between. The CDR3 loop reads CASSPRGYEQYF. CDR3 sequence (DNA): TGTGCCAGCAGTCCCCGGGGATACGAGCAGTACTTC.

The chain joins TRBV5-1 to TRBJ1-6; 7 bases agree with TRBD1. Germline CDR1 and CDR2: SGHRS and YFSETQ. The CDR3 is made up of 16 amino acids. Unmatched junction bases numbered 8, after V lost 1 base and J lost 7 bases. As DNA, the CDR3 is TGCGCCAGCAGCTTGAAGGGGGCTAGGGAAAATTCACCCCTCCACTTT. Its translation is CASSLKGARENSPLHF. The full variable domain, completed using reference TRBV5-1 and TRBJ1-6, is KAGVTQTPRYLIKTRGQQVTLSCSPISGHRSVSWYQQTPGQGLQFLFEYFSETQRNKGNFPGRFSGRQFSNSRSEMNVSTLELGDSALYLCASSLKGARENSPLHFGNGTRLTVT.

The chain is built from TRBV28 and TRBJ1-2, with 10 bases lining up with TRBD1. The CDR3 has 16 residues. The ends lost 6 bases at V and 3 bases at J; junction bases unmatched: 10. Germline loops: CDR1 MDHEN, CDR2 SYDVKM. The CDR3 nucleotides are TGTGCCAGCAGGGCGGGGTCGGACAGGGGGTACTATGGCTACACCTTC. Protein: CASRAGSDRGYYGYTF.

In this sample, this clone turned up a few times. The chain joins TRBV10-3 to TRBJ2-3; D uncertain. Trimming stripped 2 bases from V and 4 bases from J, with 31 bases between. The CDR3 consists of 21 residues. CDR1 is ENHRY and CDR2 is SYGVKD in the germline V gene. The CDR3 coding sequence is TGTGCCATCAGTGAGCTGTCTAAACACAAGTGGAGAGCCGATGGCGCAGATACGCAGTATTTT. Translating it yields CAISELSKHKWRADGADTQYF.

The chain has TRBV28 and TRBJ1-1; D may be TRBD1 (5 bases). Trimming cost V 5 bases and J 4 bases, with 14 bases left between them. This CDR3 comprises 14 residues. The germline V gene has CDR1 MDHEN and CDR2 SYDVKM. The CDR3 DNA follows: TGTGCCAGCAGTGGTAGGGGCCAGGGCACTGAAGCTTTCTTT. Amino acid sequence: CASSGRGQGTEAFF.